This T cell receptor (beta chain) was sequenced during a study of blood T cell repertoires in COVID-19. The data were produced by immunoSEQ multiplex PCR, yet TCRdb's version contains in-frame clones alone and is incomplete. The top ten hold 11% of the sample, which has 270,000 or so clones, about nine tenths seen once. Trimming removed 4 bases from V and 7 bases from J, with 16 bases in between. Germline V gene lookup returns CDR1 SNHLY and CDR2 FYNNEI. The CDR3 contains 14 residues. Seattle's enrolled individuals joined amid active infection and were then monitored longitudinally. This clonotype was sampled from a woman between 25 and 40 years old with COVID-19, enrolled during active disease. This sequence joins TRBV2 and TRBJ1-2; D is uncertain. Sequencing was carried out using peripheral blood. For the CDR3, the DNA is TGTGCCAGCAGTGTTGTCATAACGCTCGGTGGCTACACCTTC. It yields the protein CASSVVITLGGYTF.